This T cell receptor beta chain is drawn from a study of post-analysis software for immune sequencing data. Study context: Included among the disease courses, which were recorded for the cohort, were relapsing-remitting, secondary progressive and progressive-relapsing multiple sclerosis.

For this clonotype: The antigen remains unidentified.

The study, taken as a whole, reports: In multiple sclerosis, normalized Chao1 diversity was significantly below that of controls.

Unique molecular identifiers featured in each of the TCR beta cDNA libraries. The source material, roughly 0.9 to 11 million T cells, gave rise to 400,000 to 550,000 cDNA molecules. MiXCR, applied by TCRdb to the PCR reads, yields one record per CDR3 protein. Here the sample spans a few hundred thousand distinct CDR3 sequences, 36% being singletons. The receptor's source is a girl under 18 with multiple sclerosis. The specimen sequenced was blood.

The chain's CDR3 is CASSPVTGAPSGANVLTF. DNA for the CDR3: TGTGCCAGCTCACCGGTAACAGGGGCCCCCTCTGGGGCCAACGTCCTGACTTTC. The chain combines TRBV18 with TRBJ2-6, with 7 nucleotides matching TRBD1. This CDR3 is built from 18 residues. CDR1 and CDR2 (germline): KGHSH, LQKENI. J lost 0 bases, V lost 3 bases, and 8 bases had no gene match.